Listed below are T cell receptor beta chains from one sample, sequenced in a study of radiotherapy plus CTLA-4 blockade in lung cancer. Generated by immunoSEQ multiplex PCR, the TCRdb table keeps only in-frame clones and is missing some. The data hold about 120,000 clones, with about 90% observed a single time. Source: peripheral blood, taken from a patient treated with radiotherapy plus ipilimumab. These receptors all stem from a human donor with non-small cell lung cancer that progressed on radiotherapy plus ipilimumab. Each CDR3 is given without its conserved first and last residue. Each record gives: D gene, J gene, V gene, CDR3 protein. The D gene is left open where the match is weak.

>.|TRBJ2-7|TRBV5-5
ASSPPGGVIDEQY
>TRBD2|TRBJ2-7|TRBV5-6
ASSKNAGASEQY
>.|TRBJ1-1|TRBV7-9
ASSPTGLAGGTEAF
>TRBD2|TRBJ2-5|TRBV7-9
ASRLAEAQETQY
>.|TRBJ1-1|TRBV30
AWSPESNTEAF
>.|TRBJ2-2|TRBV29-1
SAFWPNTGELF
>.|TRBJ2-7|TRBV2
ASRDLGREQY
>TRBD2|TRBJ2-7|TRBV7-8
ASSYASGSGEQY
>.|TRBJ1-5|TRBV7-9
ASSLGGGSNQPQH
>.|TRBJ2-5|TRBV9
ASSVDNKETQY
>TRBD2|TRBJ2-1|TRBV10-3
AIGLAGVGEQF
>.|TRBJ1-3|TRBV18
ASSPRQGNSGNTIY
>.|TRBJ1-1|TRBV2
ASRSRRSVNTEAF
>.|TRBJ1-2|TRBV4-1
ASSQGMTDGYT
>TRBD2|TRBJ2-3|TRBV5-6
ASSLTGGPTDTQY
>.|TRBJ2-5|TRBV10-2
ASSKVSGRRGTQY
>TRBD2|TRBJ2-7|TRBV2
ASSGSSGNPYEQY
>.|TRBJ2-5|TRBV6-1
ASSEAWAGETQY
>TRBD2|TRBJ2-7|TRBV5-1
ASSFGLAPSSYEQY
>.|TRBJ1-1|TRBV6-5
ASSYTPSTEAF
>TRBD2|TRBJ2-7|TRBV18
ASSQSGSGTHYEQY
>.|TRBJ2-3|TRBV5-1
ASSLAATSTDTQY
>.|TRBJ1-1|TRBV18
ASSPREEATEAF
>.|TRBJ1-3|TRBV6-5
ASSYDSTRNTIY
>.|TRBJ2-7|TRBV6-5
ASSYFPPRSYEQY
>.|TRBJ1-1|TRBV29-1
SVETSGGGTEAF
>.|TRBJ2-7|TRBV27
ASSLSGLYEQY
>.|TRBJ1-1|TRBV19
ASSRWTVLNTEAF
>TRBD1|TRBJ1-2|TRBV5-6
ASSLQGATGYT
>.|TRBJ1-4|TRBV7-8
ASSLGPPKEKLF
>.|TRBJ2-1|TRBV5-1
ASSPTGNEQF
>.|TRBJ1-2|TRBV5-6
ASSLAWGGYT
>.|TRBJ1-4|TRBV5-6
ASSRRLGLAENEKLF